This T cell receptor (beta chain) was captured in a study of blood T cell repertoires in COVID-19. Study-level background: From the United States, Italy and Spain came samples of acute and convalescent COVID-19. Sample material is recorded as cDNA or gDNA derived from T cells, B-cell-depleted T cells, or PBMCs.

In the authors' methods: Counts of nucleated cells, estimated from reference gene primer amplification, were obtained. Sequencing was performed with immunoSEQ multiplex PCR; in TCRdb, only in-frame clones are kept and a portion is missing. D and trimming were read from the DNA, whereas the V and J calls and clone size are those reported in that table. This sample has tens of thousands of clones, with about 88% found just once. V was cut by 3 bases and J by 0 bases, with 10 bases left in between. Germline V gene data show CDR1 as MNHNS and CDR2 as SASEGT. The CDR3 loop spans 15 amino acids. V is TRBV6-1 and J is TRBJ2-3; TRBD2 might be the D (5 bases). The clonotype originates from a human donor with active COVID-19. The donor label of this sample is uncertain. Sequencing was performed on peripheral blood. CDR3 protein: CASSDLVASTDTQYF. In nucleotides, the CDR3 is TGTGCCAGCAGTGACCTTGTAGCGAGCACAGATACGCAGTATTTT.